This T cell receptor beta chain was captured in a study of blood T cell repertoires in COVID-19. Study in general: Some COVID-19 samples were acute and others convalescent; all came from the United States, Italy and Spain. PBMCs, B-cell-depleted T cells, or T cells provided the cDNA or gDNA that made up the material.

In the original workflow: Nucleated cell number was recorded as an estimate derived from reference gene primer amplification. Sequencing used immunoSEQ multiplex PCR; TCRdb keeps in-frame clones, though not all of them. V and J calls and clone size are copied from that table; D and trimming were computed from the DNA. The sample consists of over 400,000 clones, approximately 85% of them appearing once. The TCR originated in a human donor in a cohort sampled during active COVID-19. The sample consisted of peripheral blood.

Here the CDR3 reads CASSLPRTGSTDTQYF. The CDR3 nucleotides read TGCGCCAGCAGCTTACCCCGGACAGGTAGCACAGATACGCAGTATTTT. V usage is TRBV5-1 and J usage is TRBJ2-3; 7 nucleotides align to TRBD1. Per the germline V gene, CDR1 is SGHRS and CDR2 is YFSETQ. The junction had 6 bases not matched to a gene; V was cut back by 2 bases and J by 0 bases. The CDR3 extends over 16 amino acids.